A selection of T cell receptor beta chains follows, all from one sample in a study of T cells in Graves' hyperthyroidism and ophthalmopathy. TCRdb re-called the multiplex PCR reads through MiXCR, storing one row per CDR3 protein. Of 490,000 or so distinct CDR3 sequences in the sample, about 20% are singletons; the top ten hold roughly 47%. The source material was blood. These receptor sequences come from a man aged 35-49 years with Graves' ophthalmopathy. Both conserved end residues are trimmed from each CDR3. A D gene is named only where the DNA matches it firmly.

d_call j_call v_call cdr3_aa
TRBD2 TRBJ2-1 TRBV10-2 ASRLMTSGGAHNEQF
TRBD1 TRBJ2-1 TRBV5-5 ASSPSLGQHWGEQF
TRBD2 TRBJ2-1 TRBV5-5 ASSPRLAGGPGNEQF
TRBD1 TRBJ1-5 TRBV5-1 ASSLGGTGNQPQH
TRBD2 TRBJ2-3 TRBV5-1 ASSTGGLAGTDTQY
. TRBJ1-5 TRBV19 ASSIEVLDSNQPQH
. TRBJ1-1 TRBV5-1 ASSLVVGVRAF
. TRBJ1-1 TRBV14 ASSPQRLNTEAF
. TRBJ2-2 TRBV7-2 AIGGLNTGELF
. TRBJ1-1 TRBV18 ASSGQRNTEAF
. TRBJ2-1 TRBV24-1 ATSAPAEGSNEQF
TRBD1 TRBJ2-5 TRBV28 ASSRDSPGAETQY